Sequencing of this TCR beta chain was carried out in a study of PD-L1 blockade in urothelial cancer (dated by TCRdb to the late 2010s). Context from the whole study: Every patient began therapy in the mid-2010s and was given atezolizumab 1,200 mg intravenously every 3 weeks. Pretreatment blood TCR-seq was available for twenty-nine patients, at least one posttreatment blood collection was obtained for 25 or so patients, and tumor TCR-seq was available for 25 or so patients. Durable clinical benefit was achieved by nine patients but not by the remaining 20. About 85% of the 29 patients were males with bladder-origin urothelial cancer, and about 65% of the roughly 30 reported a prior smoking history. TCR sequencing covered pretreatment tumor samples and matched, serially collected peripheral blood taken before and after atezolizumab treatment. Durable clinical benefit meant progression-free survival longer than 6 months, and TCR features were also tested against progression-free and overall survival. Patients had an ECOG performance status of 0 or 1 and had received between 0 and 3 prior chemotherapy regimens. An exploratory multi-omic analysis was conducted of the somatic, immune and clinical correlates of response to PD-L1 blockade with atezolizumab in urothelial cancer. Blood samples yielded a median of approximately 150,000 T cells and around 80,000 unique TCRs, with median clonality around 0.083. Blood samples were analyzed 3 weeks after the start of treatment (second dose) and 6 weeks after the start of treatment. Whole exome sequencing and RNA sequencing of pretreatment tumors were performed alongside TCR sequencing in the same patients.

Each PCR received spiked-in synthetic TCR analog templates so that absolute template abundance could be estimated from read counts. TCRbeta CDR3 regions were amplified from genomic DNA with bias-controlled V and J gene primers using the immunoSEQ assay. Rearranged TCRbeta segments were sequenced at approximately 20X coverage. Regarding the original processing steps: Sequencing errors were corrected by clustering and CDR3s were annotated against IMGT to assign V, D and J genes. Out-of-frame and stop-codon sequences were excluded, and only productive TCRbeta rearrangements were used in downstream analyses. Clonality was computed as one minus Shannon entropy normalized by the log of the number of unique productive sequences. Clones differing between time points or between blood and tumor were identified using Fisher's exact test with Benjamini-Hochberg correction, with an adjusted p below 0.01 applied as the threshold. TCRdb mirrors the immuneACCESS table, restricted to in-frame sequences. Some clones are absent from its copies; in checked studies, under half trace to an unresolved V gene, and the reason for the others is unknown. D and trimming come from the DNA, and the V and J calls and clone size come from that table. The sample table lists some 29,000 clones, 70% to 90% of them with a count of one. Less than 4% of the sample is in the top ten clones.

A cohort of about 31 patients with locally advanced or metastatic urothelial carcinoma, treated at Memorial Sloan Kettering on a trial protocol, was included. Peripheral blood mononuclear cells were collected pretreatment and during treatment, with between 1 and 8 total time points obtained per patient. The Qiagen DNeasy Blood extraction kit was used to purify genomic DNA from total PBMCs and tumor samples. Collected pretreatment and during treatment, PBMCs were isolated and stored as previously described. This clone has only one observation. Its antigen has not been determined. No much larger clonotype is one base removed from it; base qualities were not supplied. On the study overall, not on this receptor specifically: Because of the small sample size (n ≈ 31) and the many exploratory analyses performed, the results are intended to be regarded as hypothesis-generating. Patients with durable benefit showed greater expansion of tumor-associated TCR clones in peripheral blood 3 weeks after starting treatment (n ≈ 21, p = 0.022). A pretreatment peripheral blood TCR clonality below the median was linked to improved progression-free and overall survival.

The CDR3 numbers 16 residues from cysteine through phenylalanine. The sequence is cut down to CDR3 DNA, 48 bases in frame from base 1. Taken from the germline V gene, the CDR1 and CDR2 loops are SGHVS and FQNEAQ. V ends up 5 bases short and J 4 bases short, with an unmatched junction base count of 8. The sequencing here drew on PBMCs, taken around atezolizumab (anti-PD-L1) treatment. The receptor's source is a man over 45 with urothelial cancer. Here the chain combines TRBV7-8 and TRBJ2-2, and 9 bases in between align with TRBD1. The encoded CDR3 is CASSAGKTGGTGELFF. The nucleotide sequence is TGTGCCAGCAGCGCGGGAAAGACAGGGGGCACCGGGGAGCTGTTTTTT. Reference TRBV7-8 and TRBJ2-2 proteins supply the regions before and after the CDR3; the full variable domain is: GAGVSQSPRYKVAKRGQDVALRCDPISGHVSLFWYQQALGQGPEFLTYFQNEAQLDKSGLPSDRFFAERPEGSVSTLKIQRTQQEDSAVYLCASSAGKTGGTGELFFGEGSRLTVL.